The T cell receptor beta chain described here comes from a study of T cell repertoires in cytomegalovirus infection. Study-wide context: Both recently identified HLA-C-restricted and well-studied HLA-B-restricted CMV epitopes were used in the study.

A word on this clonotype: Its target is not known.

This CDR3 has 15 residues. V was clipped by 1 base and J by 8 bases, with 16 bases between them. Germline CDR1 is SGHNT and CDR2 is YYREEE (reference sequence). TCRdb processed the reads anew with MiXCR; each CDR3 protein has one entry. The sample shows under 850,000 distinct CDR3 sequences, around a third of them seen only once. This rearrangement joins TRBV5-4 to TRBJ2-1, with D possibly being TRBD2 (6 bases). The TCR comes from a human donor in good health (CMV status not recorded). Some clones in this sample may be carry-over from other donors' samples. The material was cultured PBMCs, obtained from culture after CMV antigen stimulation. The CDR3 DNA is TGTGCCAGCAGCTTGTTAACGGGAGAGGGCTATGAGCAGTTCTTC. Its protein product is CASSLLTGEGYEQFF.